The rows below give T cell receptor beta chains drawn from one sample of a study of cytomegalovirus exposure and HLA in healthy donors. Assay: immunoSEQ multiplex PCR; the TCRdb copy retains only in-frame clones and omits some. The sample includes hundreds of thousands of clones, just over 75% of them seen just once. The material sequenced was PBMCs. These receptors all come from a woman in her fifties or sixties in good health and CMV-seropositive. Both conserved end residues are part of each CDR3. A D gene is named only where the DNA matches it firmly. Not all rows give a size; the values are once, few, many and, for expanded clones, a class.

D gene: TRBD1
J gene: TRBJ1-2
CDR3 length: 15
V gene: TRBV27
clone size: .
CDR3 protein: CASKNPTGGIYGYTF
CDR3 DNA: TGTGCCAGCAAAAATCCGACAGGGGGCATCTATGGCTACACCTTC

D gene: TRBD1
J gene: TRBJ2-2
CDR3 length: 16
V gene: TRBV25-1
clone size: .
CDR3 protein: CASSSSFGTDSGELFF
CDR3 DNA: TGTGCCAGCTCCTCCTCCTTTGGGACAGATAGCGGGGAGCTGTTTTTT

D gene: .
J gene: TRBJ2-3
CDR3 length: 13
V gene: TRBV27
clone size: .
CDR3 protein: CASSSRGLDTQYF
CDR3 DNA: TGTGCCAGCAGTTCCCGCGGATTAGATACGCAGTATTTT

D gene: .
J gene: TRBJ2-7
CDR3 length: 12
V gene: TRBV7-6
clone size: .
CDR3 protein: CASGSGSYEQYF
CDR3 DNA: TGTGCCAGCGGGTCGGGTTCCTACGAGCAGTACTTC

D gene: .
J gene: TRBJ1-2
CDR3 length: 14
V gene: TRBV2
clone size: once
CDR3 protein: CASSAQGSNYGYTF
CDR3 DNA: TGTGCCAGCAGTGCACAGGGCTCAAACTATGGCTACACCTTC

D gene: .
J gene: TRBJ2-7
CDR3 length: 13
V gene: TRBV5-4
clone size: .
CDR3 protein: CASSRPEYHEQYF
CDR3 DNA: TGTGCCAGCAGTCGACCGGAGTATCACGAGCAGTACTTC

D gene: .
J gene: TRBJ1-2
CDR3 length: 13
V gene: TRBV29-1
clone size: .
CDR3 protein: CSVTTSGVGGYTF
CDR3 DNA: TGCAGCGTCACAACGAGCGGGGTAGGTGGCTACACCTTC

D gene: .
J gene: TRBJ2-5
CDR3 length: 16
V gene: TRBV5-1
clone size: .
CDR3 protein: CASSLAGQTTQETQYF
CDR3 DNA: TGCGCCAGCAGCTTGGCAGGACAGACTACCCAAGAGACCCAGTACTTC

D gene: .
J gene: TRBJ2-2
CDR3 length: 14
V gene: TRBV5-5
clone size: once
CDR3 protein: CASSGTTNTGELFF
CDR3 DNA: TGTGCCAGCAGTGGGACAACTAACACCGGGGAGCTGTTTTTT

D gene: .
J gene: TRBJ2-7
CDR3 length: 12
V gene: TRBV28
clone size: .
CDR3 protein: CASSLGGNEQYF
CDR3 DNA: TGTGCCAGCAGTTTAGGGGGGAACGAGCAGTACTTC

D gene: TRBD2
J gene: TRBJ2-7
CDR3 length: 14
V gene: TRBV6-4
clone size: .
CDR3 protein: CASSLERGAYEQYF
CDR3 DNA: TGTGCCAGCAGCCTAGAGCGGGGCGCCTACGAGCAGTACTTC

D gene: .
J gene: TRBJ2-2
CDR3 length: 14
V gene: TRBV5-8
clone size: .
CDR3 protein: CASSERQRSGELFF
CDR3 DNA: TGTGCCAGCAGCGAGAGACAGAGAAGCGGGGAGCTGTTTTTT

D gene: TRBD1
J gene: TRBJ2-7
CDR3 length: 14
V gene: TRBV28
clone size: .
CDR3 protein: CASSLETGGYEQYF
CDR3 DNA: TGTGCCAGCAGTTTGGAGACAGGGGGATACGAGCAGTACTTC

D gene: .
J gene: TRBJ2-3
CDR3 length: 14
V gene: TRBV28
clone size: .
CDR3 protein: CASSFGQGTDTQYF
CDR3 DNA: TGTGCCAGCAGTTTTGGTCAGGGCACAGATACGCAGTATTTT

D gene: .
J gene: TRBJ1-1
CDR3 length: 18
V gene: TRBV21-1
clone size: .
CDR3 protein: CASSKALDRDRAGTEAFF
CDR3 DNA: TGTGCCAGCAGCAAAGCGCTAGATCGGGACAGGGCTGGTACTGAAGCTTTCTTT

D gene: TRBD1
J gene: TRBJ2-6
CDR3 length: 17
V gene: TRBV27
clone size: .
CDR3 protein: CASSRTGGGSGANVLTF
CDR3 DNA: TGTGCCAGCAGTCGGACAGGGGGTGGCTCTGGGGCCAACGTCCTGACTTTC

D gene: TRBD1
J gene: TRBJ1-1
CDR3 length: 15
V gene: TRBV5-8
clone size: few
CDR3 protein: CASSSPGQLHTEAFF
CDR3 DNA: TGTGCCAGCAGCTCCCCGGGACAGTTGCACACTGAAGCTTTCTTT

D gene: .
J gene: TRBJ1-2
CDR3 length: 13
V gene: TRBV29-1
clone size: .
CDR3 protein: CSVQGRSNYGYTF
CDR3 DNA: TGCAGCGTTCAGGGGCGTTCTAACTATGGCTACACCTTC

D gene: .
J gene: TRBJ1-4
CDR3 length: 15
V gene: TRBV6-5
clone size: .
CDR3 protein: CASSYSRGLGEKLFF
CDR3 DNA: TGTGCCAGCAGTTACTCAAGGGGACTGGGTGAAAAACTGTTTTTT

D gene: TRBD1
J gene: TRBJ1-5
CDR3 length: 13
V gene: TRBV6-5
clone size: .
CDR3 protein: CASSRQGLGPQHF
CDR3 DNA: TGTGCCAGCAGTCGACAGGGCCTAGGGCCCCAGCATTTT

D gene: .
J gene: TRBJ2-2
CDR3 length: 13
V gene: TRBV6-4
clone size: once
CDR3 protein: CASSESGTGELFF
CDR3 DNA: TGTGCCAGCAGTGAGAGTGGCACCGGGGAGCTGTTTTTT

D gene: .
J gene: TRBJ1-1
CDR3 length: 14
V gene: TRBV18
clone size: .
CDR3 protein: CASSPDLQGPEAFF
CDR3 DNA: TGTGCCAGCTCACCAGACCTACAGGGACCTGAAGCTTTCTTT

D gene: .
J gene: TRBJ1-1
CDR3 length: 14
V gene: TRBV9
clone size: .
CDR3 protein: CASSVVGRPLEAFF
CDR3 DNA: TGTGCCAGCAGCGTAGTTGGGAGACCACTTGAAGCTTTCTTT

D gene: .
J gene: TRBJ2-3
CDR3 length: 14
V gene: TRBV4-1
clone size: .
CDR3 protein: CASSLLFSTDTQYF
CDR3 DNA: TGCGCCAGCAGCCTTCTTTTTAGCACAGATACGCAGTATTTT

D gene: .
J gene: TRBJ1-2
CDR3 length: 11
V gene: TRBV30
clone size: .
CDR3 protein: CAWSRDRGYTF
CDR3 DNA: TGTGCCTGGAGTCGGGATCGGGGCTACACCTTC

D gene: .
J gene: TRBJ2-3
CDR3 length: 13
V gene: TRBV18
clone size: few
CDR3 protein: CASSRGIEDTQYF
CDR3 DNA: TGTGCCAGCTCCCGAGGGATAGAAGATACGCAGTATTTT

D gene: .
J gene: TRBJ1-1
CDR3 length: 13
V gene: TRBV7-8
clone size: .
CDR3 protein: CASSLGRNTEAFF
CDR3 DNA: TGTGCCAGCAGCTTAGGCAGGAACACTGAAGCTTTCTTT

D gene: .
J gene: TRBJ1-5
CDR3 length: 15
V gene: TRBV5-8
clone size: .
CDR3 protein: CASSLEGLGHQPQHF
CDR3 DNA: TGTGCCAGCAGCTTGGAGGGGCTCGGTCATCAGCCCCAGCATTTT

D gene: .
J gene: TRBJ2-5
CDR3 length: 11
V gene: TRBV18
clone size: once
CDR3 protein: CASSTQETQYF
CDR3 DNA: TGTGCCAGCTCAACTCAAGAGACCCAGTACTTC

D gene: TRBD1
J gene: TRBJ1-4
CDR3 length: 15
V gene: TRBV5-1
clone size: .
CDR3 protein: CASSLTGAGYEKLFF
CDR3 DNA: TGCGCCAGCAGCCTGACAGGGGCGGGGTACGAAAAACTGTTTTTT

D gene: .
J gene: TRBJ2-1
CDR3 length: 14
V gene: TRBV6-1
clone size: .
CDR3 protein: CASKQGGTINEQFF
CDR3 DNA: TGTGCCAGCAAACAAGGAGGAACTATCAATGAGCAGTTCTTC

D gene: TRBD1
J gene: TRBJ1-6
CDR3 length: 13
V gene: TRBV10-3
clone size: few
CDR3 protein: CATGTGGNSPLHF
CDR3 DNA: TGTGCCACAGGGACAGGGGGCAATTCACCCCTCCACTTT

D gene: .
J gene: TRBJ1-4
CDR3 length: 14
V gene: TRBV6-5
clone size: .
CDR3 protein: CASSAKRRDEKLFF
CDR3 DNA: TGTGCCAGCAGTGCTAAAAGACGGGATGAAAAACTGTTTTTT

D gene: TRBD2
J gene: TRBJ2-5
CDR3 length: 17
V gene: TRBV7-9
clone size: .
CDR3 protein: CASSFRTSGSREETQYF
CDR3 DNA: TGTGCCAGCAGCTTCAGGACTAGCGGGAGCAGGGAAGAGACCCAGTACTTC

D gene: .
J gene: TRBJ2-5
CDR3 length: 12
V gene: TRBV7-2
clone size: .
CDR3 protein: CASSLARETQYF
CDR3 DNA: TGTGCCAGCAGCTTAGCTAGAGAGACCCAGTACTTC

D gene: .
J gene: TRBJ2-2
CDR3 length: 13
V gene: TRBV27
clone size: .
CDR3 protein: CASSQQGTGELFF
CDR3 DNA: TGTGCCAGCAGTCAACAGGGTACCGGGGAGCTGTTTTTT

D gene: TRBD2
J gene: TRBJ2-7
CDR3 length: 12
V gene: TRBV11-2
clone size: .
CDR3 protein: CASSPGTTEQYF
CDR3 DNA: TGTGCCAGCAGCCCGGGGACTACCGAGCAGTACTTC

D gene: TRBD1
J gene: TRBJ1-2
CDR3 length: 14
V gene: TRBV6-5
clone size: .
CDR3 protein: CASRRTTGNNGYTF
CDR3 DNA: TGTGCCAGCAGGAGGACGACAGGGAATAATGGCTACACCTTC

D gene: TRBD1
J gene: TRBJ1-1
CDR3 length: 16
V gene: TRBV27
clone size: .
CDR3 protein: CASSLKRGREDTEAFF
CDR3 DNA: TGTGCCAGCAGTTTAAAAAGGGGGCGGGAGGACACTGAAGCTTTCTTT

D gene: .
J gene: TRBJ2-1
CDR3 length: 15
V gene: TRBV7-9
clone size: .
CDR3 protein: CASSKQGGVYNEQFF
CDR3 DNA: TGTGCCAGCAGCAAACAGGGGGGGGTCTACAATGAGCAGTTCTTC